The 6 T cell receptor beta chains below all came from one sample that was sequenced in a study of cytomegalovirus exposure and HLA in healthy donors. The PCR made use of 60 Vbeta and 13 Jbeta primers. Assay used: immunoSEQ multiplex PCR; TCRdb lists only in-frame clones, some missing. The table records approximately 73,000 clones, over 55% of them present only once. What was sequenced was PBMCs. The receptors were gathered from a man aged 25 to 45 in good health and CMV-seropositive.

The chain carries TRBV7-7 and TRBJ2-5; 10 positions agree with TRBD2. Germline V CDR1 and CDR2: SSHAT, FNYEAQ (reference sequence). The CDR3 is 15 amino acids. V was pared by 5 bases and J by 5 bases, with 8 bases of the junction left unmatched. CDR3 DNA: TGTGCCAGCAGCCTTCAGCGGGGGGGCCGGGAGACCCAGTACTTC. Protein product: CASSLQRGGRETQYF.

This sequence joins TRBV7-2 and TRBJ2-7; 9 bases line up with TRBD2. The CDR3 is made up of 19 amino acids. CDR1 and CDR2 (germline): SGHTA, FQGNSA. The J segment lost 0 bases and the V segment lost 2 bases, leaving 14 bases of the junction unmatched. CDR3: CASSLPHLAGSGSSYEQYF. In nucleotides, the CDR3 is TGTGCCAGCAGCTTACCCCACCTCGCGGGTAGCGGGAGCTCCTACGAGCAGTACTTC.

This clone was observed once. Other DNA sequences in this specimen translate into the identical CDR3. This chain uses TRBV27 with TRBJ1-1; D gene uncertain. V shed 3 bases and J shed 0 bases, with 5 bases lying between them. Germline loops: CDR1 MNHEY, CDR2 SMNVEV (reference sequence). The CDR3 sequence is 13 residues long. CDR3 DNA sequence: TGTGCCAGCAGTTTCAGTCTGAACACTGAAGCTTTCTTT. It is translated as CASSFSLNTEAFF.

This rearrangement joins TRBV9 to TRBJ2-6, with 7 bases lining up with TRBD2. With V trimmed by 4 bases and J by 1 base, 5 bases remained unmatched. The CDR3 sequence is 16 residues long. Germline lookup yields CDR1 SGDLS and CDR2 YYNGEE. The CDR3 DNA reads TGTGCCAGCAGCCCCCACGGGGGGTCTGGGGCCAACGTCCTGACTTTC. Residues: CASSPHGGSGANVLTF.

The J gene is TRBJ2-3, the V gene TRBV13; 7 bases fit TRBD2. CDR1 and CDR2 (germline): PRHDT, FYEKMQ (reference sequence). J was trimmed by 4 bases and V by 4 bases; bases with no gene match: 11. The CDR3 is 16 amino acids. The CDR3 here is CASSSTGRGGADTQYF. CDR3 in DNA: TGTGCCAGCAGCTCCACGGGGCGCGGGGGAGCAGATACGCAGTATTTT.

This rearrangement joins TRBV6-5 to TRBJ1-1; 11 nucleotides line up with TRBD1. Germline lookup yields CDR1 MNHEY and CDR2 SVGAGI. The V and J ends lost 7 bases and 4 bases, in that order; junction bases with no gene match: 5. This CDR3 region has 14 residues. The CDR3 sequence: CASKPGTGGTEAFF. The CDR3 region has the DNA TGTGCCAGCAAACCGGGGACAGGGGGCACTGAAGCTTTCTTT.